The clone carrying this TCR beta chain turned up a few times. Its matching antigen is unknown. During the collection period, no donor immune events like infections were recorded. The data were taken from a study of identifying expanded T cells in peripheral blood. Here immunoSEQ multiplex PCR was the method, and the copy in TCRdb shows in-frame clones only, minus some. The table lists roughly 92,000 clones, more than 75% of them singletons. Findings of the study overall: Across healthy donors, higher total template counts meant significantly greater approximately 2-week count variance. Differentially abundant clones: roughly 1.3 between replicates, 16.4 at approximately 13 days, approximately 18 at four.

The CDR3 spans 14 residues. J gave up 9 bases and V 1 base, and 3 bases lay outside the gene matches. CDR1 and CDR2 from the germline V gene are SEHNR and FQNEAQ (reference sequence). Sequenced: blood. V gene TRBV7-9 combines with J gene TRBJ1-6, with 7 bases that match TRBD1. The source is a person aged 18-69 years in good health. CDR3 DNA: TGTGCCAGCAGCTTAGATACAGGGGTTTCACCCCTCCACTTT. Protein: CASSLDTGVSPLHF.